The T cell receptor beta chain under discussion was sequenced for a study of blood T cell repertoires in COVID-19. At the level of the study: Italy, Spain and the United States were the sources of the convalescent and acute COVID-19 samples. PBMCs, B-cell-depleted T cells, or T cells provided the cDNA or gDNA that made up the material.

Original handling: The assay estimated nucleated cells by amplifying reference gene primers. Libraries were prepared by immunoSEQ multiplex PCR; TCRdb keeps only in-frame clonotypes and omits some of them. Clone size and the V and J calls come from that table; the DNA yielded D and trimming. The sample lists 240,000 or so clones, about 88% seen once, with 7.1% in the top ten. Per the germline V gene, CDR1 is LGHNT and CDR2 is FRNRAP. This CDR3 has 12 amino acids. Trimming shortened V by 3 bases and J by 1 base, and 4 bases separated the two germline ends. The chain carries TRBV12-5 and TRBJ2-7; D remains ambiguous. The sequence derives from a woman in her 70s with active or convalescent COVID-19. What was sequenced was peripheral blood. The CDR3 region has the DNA TGTGCTAGTGGTTTCCAATCCTACGAGCAGTACTTC. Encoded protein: CASGFQSYEQYF.